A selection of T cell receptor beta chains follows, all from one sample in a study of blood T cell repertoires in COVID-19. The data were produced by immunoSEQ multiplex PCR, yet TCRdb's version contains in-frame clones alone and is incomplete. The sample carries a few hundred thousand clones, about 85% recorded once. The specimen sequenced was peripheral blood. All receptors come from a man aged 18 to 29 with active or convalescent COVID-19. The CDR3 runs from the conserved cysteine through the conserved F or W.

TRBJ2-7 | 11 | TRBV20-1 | CSASRVQEQYF
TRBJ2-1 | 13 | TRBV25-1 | CASRQGLHNEQFF
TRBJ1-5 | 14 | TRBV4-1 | CASSRTGTNQPQHF
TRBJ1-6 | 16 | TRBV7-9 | CASSIDRAPLDSPLHF
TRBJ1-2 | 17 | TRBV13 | CASSPVTEPRANYGYTF
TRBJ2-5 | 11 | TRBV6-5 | CASSYRETQYF
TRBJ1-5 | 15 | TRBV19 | CASSPTGRGDQPQHF
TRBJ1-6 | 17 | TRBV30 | CAWSGNEESSYNSPLHF
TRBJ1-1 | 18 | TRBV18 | CASSPLSQGTGGNTEAFF
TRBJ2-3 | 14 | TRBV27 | CASSWSPGPDTQYF
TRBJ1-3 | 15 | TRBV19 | CASSIGAGSGNTIYF
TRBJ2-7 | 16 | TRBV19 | CASSISSLADTYEQYF
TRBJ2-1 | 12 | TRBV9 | CASSLEVDEQFF
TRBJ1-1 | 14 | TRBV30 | CACTSGQFTSEAFF
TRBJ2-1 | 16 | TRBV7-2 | CASKSGTSGMSSEQFF
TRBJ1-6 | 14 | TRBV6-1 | CASSSNRGRSPLHF
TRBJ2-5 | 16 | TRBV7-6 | CASSLRAGGMFETQYF
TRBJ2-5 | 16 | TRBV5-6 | CASSLGARGRQETQYF
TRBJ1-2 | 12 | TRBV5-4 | CAGRQGNYGYTF
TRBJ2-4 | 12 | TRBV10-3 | CAIGGVENIQYF
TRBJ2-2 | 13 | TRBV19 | CASSSLNTGELFF
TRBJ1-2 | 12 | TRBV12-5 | CASGLVLLGYTF
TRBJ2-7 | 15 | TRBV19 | CASSRFQGEHVEQYF
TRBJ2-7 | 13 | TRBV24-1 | CATSRTGGDEQYF
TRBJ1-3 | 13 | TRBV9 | CASSFGGGNTIYF
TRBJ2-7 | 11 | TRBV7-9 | CASSSRYEQYF
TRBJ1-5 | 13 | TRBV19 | CASADRANQPQHF
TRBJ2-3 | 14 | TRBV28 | CASTNRLARDTQYF
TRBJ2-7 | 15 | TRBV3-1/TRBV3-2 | CASSQERTSGHEQYF
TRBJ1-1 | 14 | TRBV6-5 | CASSYSGQGTEAFF
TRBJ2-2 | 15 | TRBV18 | CASSPRQGNTGELFF
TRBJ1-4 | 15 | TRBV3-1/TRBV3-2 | CASSQTGATNEKLFF
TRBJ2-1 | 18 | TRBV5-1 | CASSLASRSGGLSDEQFF
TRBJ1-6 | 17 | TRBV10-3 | CAISESGQDYAYSPLHF
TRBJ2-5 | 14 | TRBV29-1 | CSVASGTGGETQYF
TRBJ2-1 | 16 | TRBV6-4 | CALLPAGEICYNEQFF
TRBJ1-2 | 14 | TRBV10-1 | CASSAGTGSSGYTF
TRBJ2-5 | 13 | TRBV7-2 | CASSRDRGGTQYF
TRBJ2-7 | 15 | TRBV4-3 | CASSQAPGQGYEQYF
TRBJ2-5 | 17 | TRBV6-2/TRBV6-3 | CASSRTARGRAGETQYF
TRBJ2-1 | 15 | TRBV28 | CASSKLAGGLREQFF
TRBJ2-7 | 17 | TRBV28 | CASSLPAGQRGTLEQYF
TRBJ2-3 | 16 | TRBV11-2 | CASRRASLKFTDTQYF
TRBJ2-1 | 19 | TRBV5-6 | CASSLRPLGGPWSYNEQFF
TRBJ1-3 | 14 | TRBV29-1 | CSVVLLDSGNTIYF
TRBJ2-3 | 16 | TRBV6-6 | CASSYNFGQGKDTQYF
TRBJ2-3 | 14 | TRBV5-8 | CASSLLAATDTQYF
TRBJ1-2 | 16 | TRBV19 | CASSLRGSGIPYGYTF
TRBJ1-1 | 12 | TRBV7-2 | CASSSDRVEAFF
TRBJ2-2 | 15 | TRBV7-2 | CASSLVRENTGELFF
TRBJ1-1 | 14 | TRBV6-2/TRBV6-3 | CASSQEVEATEAFF
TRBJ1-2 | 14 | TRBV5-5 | CASSLFSTDYGYTF
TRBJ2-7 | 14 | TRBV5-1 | CASSLEGRDNEQYF
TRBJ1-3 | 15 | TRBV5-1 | CASSLQGSNGNTIYF